These 3 T cell receptor beta chains were sequenced from one sample in a study of blood T cell repertoires in COVID-19. Only in-frame clones appear in the TCRdb table, and some are missing; sequencing was by immunoSEQ multiplex PCR. The data contain roughly 110,000 clones, roughly 90% of them singletons. The sample comprised peripheral blood. The source of these receptors is a man aged 40-49 years with active or convalescent COVID-19.

The J gene is TRBJ1-5, the V gene TRBV27; D remains unclear. V lost 10 bases to trimming and J lost 7 bases, with 14 bases between them. The germline gives CDR1 MNHEY, CDR2 SMNVEV (reference sequence). The CDR3 contains 12 residues. The CDR3 sequence is CATGEFNQPQHF. In DNA, the CDR3 is TGTGCCACCGGGGAATTCAACCAGCCCCAGCATTTT.

This chain connects TRBV7-2 to TRBJ2-2; 7 bases are shared with TRBD2. Germline V gives CDR1 SGHTA, CDR2 FQGNSA. J lost 2 bases, V lost 6 bases, and 15 bases had no gene match. The CDR3 sequence is 18 residues long. This chain's CDR3 is CASSLFSGRASNTGELFF. CDR3 DNA: TGTGCCAGCAGTCTGTTCAGTGGGAGGGCCAGTAACACCGGGGAGCTGTTTTTT.

The chain joins TRBV11-1 to TRBJ2-7, with 7 bases fitting TRBD2. This CDR3 contains 14 residues. From germline, CDR1 is SGHAT and CDR2 FQDESV (reference sequence). With 2 bases clipped from V and 0 bases from J, the junction kept 1 base outside the gene matches. The CDR3 loop reads CASSLRGVSYEQYF. CDR3 nucleotide sequence: TGTGCCAGCAGCTTACGGGGGGTCTCCTACGAGCAGTACTTC. Based on the CDR3 plus reference TRBV11-1 and TRBJ2-7, the full variable domain is EAEVAQSPRYKITEKSQAVAFWCDPISGHATLYWYRQILGQGPELLVQFQDESVVDDSQLPKDRFSAERLKGVDSTLKIQPAELGDSAMYLCASSLRGVSYEQYFGPGTRLTVT.